A single sample is the source of the 19 T cell receptor beta chains below, sequenced in a study of human thymus T cells. The method was immunoSEQ multiplex PCR; TCRdb's version includes in-frame clones alone and lacks a portion of them. The repertoire consists of tens of thousands of clones, with approximately 97% occurring once and the leading ten covering just over 0.03%. Thymus pieces cut out during corrective heart surgery were the tissue that was used. The material sequenced was thymus tissue. All receptors come from a boy younger than two with a congenital heart defect but otherwise immunologically healthy.

A few counts support this clone. The rearrangement joins TRBV5-6 to TRBJ1-6, with a possible D match to TRBD1 (6 bases). The CDR3 has 14 amino acids. CDR1 SGHDT and CDR2 YYEEEE come from the germline V gene. Trimming took 4 bases from V and 8 from J, leaving 13 bases between them. This chain's CDR3 is CASSPHRGDSPLHF. CDR3 in DNA: TGTGCCAGCAGCCCCCATAGGGGGGATTCACCCCTCCACTTT.

The chain has TRBV4-3 and TRBJ2-7, with a possible D match to TRBD1 (6 bases). This CDR3 is 19 amino acids long. Per germline, CDR1 LGHNA and CDR2 YSLEER. Trimming cost V 5 bases and J 2 bases, with 28 bases left between them. The CDR3 loop reads CASSFRTVPFPYRTYEQYF. The CDR3 nucleotides are TGCGCCAGCAGCTTCCGGACAGTTCCATTCCCTTACCGTACCTACGAGCAGTACTTC.

The genes are TRBV15 and TRBJ1-5, with D possibly TRBD1 on 6 matching bases. Trimming removed 3 bases from V and 0 bases from J, with 12 bases in between. The CDR3 extends over 16 amino acids. Germline-derived CDR1 and CDR2 are LNHNV and YYDKDF (reference sequence). CDR3 in DNA: TGTGCCACCAGCAGTAGGGCAGGGGATAGCAATCAGCCCCAGCATTTT. This translates into CATSSRAGDSNQPQHF. The complete variable domain, with remaining parts taken from reference TRBV15 and TRBJ1-5, reads DAMVIQNPRYQVTQFGKPVTLSCSQTLNHNVMYWYQQKSSQAPKLLFHYYDKDFNNEADTPDNFQSRRPNTSFCFLDIRSPGLGDTAMYLCATSSRAGDSNQPQHFGDGTRLSIL.

The chain joins TRBV4-1 to TRBJ1-4; 11 positions match TRBD1. Trimming at V came to 4 bases and at J to 2 bases, leaving 6 bases not matched to a gene. CDR1 and CDR2 (germline): MGHRA, YSYEKL. The CDR3 consists of 17 residues. The CDR3 loop reads CASSLRDRGSTNEKLFF. For the CDR3, the DNA is TGCGCCAGCAGCCTCCGGGACAGGGGGTCTACTAATGAAAAACTGTTTTTT.

The chain employs TRBV10-3 and TRBJ1-2, with 8 nucleotides matching TRBD1. Germline loops: CDR1 ENHRY, CDR2 SYGVKD. The CDR3 is 17 residues long. V trimming: 0 bases; J trimming: 4 bases; junction bases outside the gene matches: 10. CDR3: CAISESTRDRRVYGYTF. CDR3 sequence (DNA): TGTGCCATCAGTGAGTCGACCCGGGACAGGAGAGTCTATGGCTACACCTTC.

J is TRBJ2-5 and V is TRBV6-6; D might be TRBD1 or TRBD2, each matching 6 bases. V shed 0 bases and J shed 5 bases, with 16 bases lying between them. Germline lookup yields CDR1 MNHNY and CDR2 SVGAGI (reference sequence). The CDR3 has 16 residues. CDR3 sequence: CASSYSGGRLGETQYF. The CDR3 DNA reads TGTGCCAGCAGTTACTCGGGGGGCCGGCTCGGGGAGACCCAGTACTTC.

The gene calls are TRBV4-3 and TRBJ1-1, with TRBD1 identical over 7 bases. This CDR3 has 16 residues. Germline V gene sequence: CDR1 LGHNA, CDR2 YSLEER. V shed 0 bases, J shed 3 bases, and the junction held 7 bases outside the gene matches. The CDR3: CASSQDDRERDTEAFF. CDR3 DNA: TGCGCCAGCAGCCAAGACGACAGGGAACGGGACACTGAAGCTTTCTTT.

This clone was picked up one time. V gene TRBV27 combines with J gene TRBJ1-4, with D unclear. The germline gives CDR1 MNHEY, CDR2 SMNVEV (reference sequence). The germline V and J ends were trimmed by 5 bases and 5 bases, with 15 bases remaining between them. The CDR3 spans 15 residues. CDR3: CASSPRGGKNEKLFF. CDR3 coding DNA: TGTGCCAGCAGTCCTCGGGGAGGAAAGAATGAAAAACTGTTTTTT.

The chain carries TRBV5-6 and TRBJ2-5; TRBD2 aligns across 7 bases. CDR1 is SGHDT and CDR2 is YYEEEE in the germline V gene. Trimming cost V 0 bases and J 0 bases; bases outside gene matches: 8. The CDR3 consists of 17 residues. The CDR3 is CASSLDEAGENQETQYF. The CDR3 DNA follows: TGTGCCAGCAGCTTGGATGAGGCGGGAGAAAACCAAGAGACCCAGTACTTC.

The chain joins TRBV27 to TRBJ2-3, with TRBD1 identical over 9 bases. The ends lost 3 bases at V and 4 bases at J; junction bases unmatched: 2. Germline assignment: CDR1 MNHEY and CDR2 SMNVEV (reference sequence). The CDR3 runs to 14 residues. The CDR3 reads CASSFDRGADTQYF. In DNA form, the CDR3 reads TGTGCCAGCAGTTTCGACAGGGGGGCAGATACGCAGTATTTT.

The V gene is TRBV27, the J gene TRBJ1-5; D gene uncertain. This CDR3 comprises 12 residues. With 3 bases removed from V and 2 bases from J, the gap between germline ends came to 2 bases. CDR1 and CDR2 (germline): MNHEY, SMNVEV (reference sequence). Here the CDR3 reads CASSFRNQPQHF. In DNA, the CDR3 is TGTGCCAGCAGTTTCCGCAATCAGCCCCAGCATTTT.

The chain carries TRBV27 and TRBJ2-7, with D perhaps matching TRBD2 (7 bases). Trimming removed 7 bases at V and 5 bases at J, with 18 bases between. From germline, CDR1 is MNHEY and CDR2 SMNVEV (reference sequence). CDR3 length: 14 amino acids. The CDR3 region has the DNA TGTGCCAGCATCGAAGGGGGGGGGAGGAACGAGCAGTACTTC. Amino acids: CASIEGGGRNEQYF.

The chain carries TRBV4-3 and TRBJ2-3; TRBD2 matches 7 bases. Germline values: CDR1 LGHNA, CDR2 YSLEER. The CDR3 covers 17 residues. Trimming at V came to 2 bases and at J to 0 bases, leaving 8 bases not matched to a gene. The CDR3 protein is CASSQNRGVSSTDTQYF. The CDR3 coding sequence is TGCGCCAGCAGCCAAAACCGGGGGGTTTCTAGCACAGATACGCAGTATTTT.

The chain links TRBV6-5 to TRBJ2-7, with a weak D call TRBD1 (6 bases). The CDR3 length is 13 residues. The V gene's germline CDR1 is MNHEY and CDR2 SVGAGI. V was cut by 8 bases and J by 1 base, with 12 bases left in between. In nucleotides, the CDR3 is TGTGCCAGCCAAGGACAGCATTCCTACGAGCAGTACTTC. It yields the protein CASQGQHSYEQYF.

The chain links TRBV10-2 to TRBJ2-7, with 14 bases identical to TRBD2. CDR3 length: 23 residues. The germline V gene has CDR1 WSHSY and CDR2 SAAADI. V trimming: 2 bases; J trimming: 2 bases; junction bases outside the gene matches: 23. The CDR3 spells CASSEPDSGTSGSPGRRPYEQYF. CDR3 DNA sequence: TGCGCCAGCAGTGAGCCAGATTCCGGGACTAGCGGGAGTCCGGGTCGTCGTCCCTACGAGCAGTACTTC.

This sequence joins TRBV11-3 and TRBJ1-2; D unclear. The ends were cut back, 0 bases at V and 5 bases at J, with 13 bases in the middle. Germline V CDR1 and CDR2: SGHNT, YENEEA. The CDR3 extends over 15 amino acids. The CDR3 DNA reads TGTGCCAGCAGCTTAGAGGGTCTCCCATCATATGGCTACACCTTC. Translation gives CASSLEGLPSYGYTF.

This sequence joins TRBV4-1 and TRBJ1-1, with a weak D call TRBD1 (6 bases). CDR1 and CDR2 (germline): MGHRA, YSYEKL. The V end was cut by 4 bases, the J end by 0 bases, with 18 bases between. CDR3 size: 17 residues. The chain's CDR3 is CASSREGGQTMNTEAFF. For the CDR3, the DNA is TGCGCCAGCAGCCGAGAGGGTGGACAGACTATGAACACTGAAGCTTTCTTT.

This rearrangement joins TRBV5-1 to TRBJ2-7; possibly TRBD1 or TRBD2 for D (5 bases each). The V and J ends lost 0 bases and 2 bases respectively, with 12 bases between them. The CDR3 covers 15 residues. Germline CDR1 and CDR2: SGHRS and YFSETQ. The DNA for the CDR3 is TGCGCCAGCAGCTTGGCCGACGGGGCCCCCTACGAGCAGTACTTC. Translated: CASSLADGAPYEQYF.

This chain joins TRBV28 and TRBJ2-3, with D maybe TRBD2 (6 bases). The V gene's germline CDR1 is MDHEN and CDR2 SYDVKM. Between the trimmed V and J ends, which lost 3 bases and 0 bases, there was a span of 16 bases. This CDR3 is built from 17 residues. In DNA form, the CDR3 reads TGTGCCAGCAGTTTTTTACATAGCGGCCGAAGCACAGATACGCAGTATTTT. Residues: CASSFLHSGRSTDTQYF.